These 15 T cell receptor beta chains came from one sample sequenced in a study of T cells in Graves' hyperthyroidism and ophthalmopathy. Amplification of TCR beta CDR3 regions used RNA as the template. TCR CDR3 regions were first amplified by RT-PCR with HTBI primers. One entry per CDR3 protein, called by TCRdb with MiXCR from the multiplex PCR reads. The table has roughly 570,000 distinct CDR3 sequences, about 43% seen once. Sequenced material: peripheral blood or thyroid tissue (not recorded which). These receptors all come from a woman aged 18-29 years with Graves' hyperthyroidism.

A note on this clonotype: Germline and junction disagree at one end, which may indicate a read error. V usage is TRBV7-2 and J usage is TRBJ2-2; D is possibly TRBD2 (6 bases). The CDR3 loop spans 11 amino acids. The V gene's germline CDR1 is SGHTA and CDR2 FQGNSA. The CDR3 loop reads CASSLAGGLFF. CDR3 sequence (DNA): TGTGCCAGCAGCTTAGCCGGGGGGCTGTTTTTT.

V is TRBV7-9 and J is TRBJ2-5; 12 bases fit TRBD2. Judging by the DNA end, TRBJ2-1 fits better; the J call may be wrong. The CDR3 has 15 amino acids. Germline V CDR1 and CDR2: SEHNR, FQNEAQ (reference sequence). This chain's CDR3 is CASSSSGRAYNEQFF. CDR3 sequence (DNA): TGTGCCAGCAGCTCTAGCGGGAGGGCTTACAATGAGCAGTTCTTC.

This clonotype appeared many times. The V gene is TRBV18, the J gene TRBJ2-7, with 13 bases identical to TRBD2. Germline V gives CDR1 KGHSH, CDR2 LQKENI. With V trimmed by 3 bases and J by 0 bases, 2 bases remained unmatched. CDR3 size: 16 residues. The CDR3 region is CASSPWTSGSSYEQYF. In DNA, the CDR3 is TGTGCCAGCTCACCCTGGACTAGCGGGAGCTCCTACGAGCAGTACTTC.

The CDR3 sequence is CASSSTDDRRYGYTF. CDR3 DNA: TGTGCCAGTAGTAGCACTGACGACCGACGCTATGGCTACACCTTC. The J gene is TRBJ1-2, the V gene TRBV19; D ambiguous. V shed 4 bases and J shed 4 bases, with 16 bases lying between them. The CDR3 has 15 amino acids. Germline CDR1 LNHDA, CDR2 SQIVND (reference sequence).

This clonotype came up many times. Written as DNA, the CDR3 is TGTGCCAGCAGAATCAGGGACGTCGCCGAGCAGTACTTC. Translated, it gives CASRIRDVAEQYF. This chain uses TRBV12-3 or TRBV12-4 with TRBJ2-7, with D perhaps given as TRBD1 or TRBD2 (5 bases each). The CDR3 sequence is 13 residues long. The V and J ends lost 6 bases and 6 bases respectively, with 15 bases between them.

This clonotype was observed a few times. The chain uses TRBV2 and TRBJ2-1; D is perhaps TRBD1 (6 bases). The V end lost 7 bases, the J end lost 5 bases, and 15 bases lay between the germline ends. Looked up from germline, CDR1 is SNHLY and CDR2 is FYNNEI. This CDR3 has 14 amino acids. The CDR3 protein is CASNPTRGNNEQFF. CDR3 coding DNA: TGTGCCAGCAACCCCACAAGGGGGAACAATGAGCAGTTCTTC.

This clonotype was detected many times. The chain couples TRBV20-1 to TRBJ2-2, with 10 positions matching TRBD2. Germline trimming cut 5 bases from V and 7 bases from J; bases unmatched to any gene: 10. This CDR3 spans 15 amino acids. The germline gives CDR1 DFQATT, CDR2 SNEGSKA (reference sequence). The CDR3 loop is CSARLSGRIGGELFF. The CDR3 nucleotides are TGCAGTGCTCGACTTAGCGGGAGGATCGGCGGGGAGCTGTTTTTT.

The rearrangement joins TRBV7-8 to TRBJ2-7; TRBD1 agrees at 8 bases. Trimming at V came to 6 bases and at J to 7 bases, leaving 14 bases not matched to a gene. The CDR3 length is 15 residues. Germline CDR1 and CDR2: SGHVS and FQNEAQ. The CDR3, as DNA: TGTGCCAGCAGAAGTACCCCAGGGGGCGCGGGGGAGCAGTACTTC. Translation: CASRSTPGGAGEQYF.

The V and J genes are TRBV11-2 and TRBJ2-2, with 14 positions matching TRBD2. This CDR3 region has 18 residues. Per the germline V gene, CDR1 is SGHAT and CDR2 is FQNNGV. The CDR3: CASGGTSGSSVYTGELFF. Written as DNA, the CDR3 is TGTGCTTCTGGCGGGACTAGCGGGAGCTCCGTCTACACCGGGGAGCTGTTTTTT.

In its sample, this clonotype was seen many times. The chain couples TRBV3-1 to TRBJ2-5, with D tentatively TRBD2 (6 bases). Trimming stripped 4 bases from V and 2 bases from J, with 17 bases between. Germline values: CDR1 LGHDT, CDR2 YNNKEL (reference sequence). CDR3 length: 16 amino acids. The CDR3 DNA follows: TGTGCCAGCAGCCGCCGTGGAGCGGGCCAACAAGAGACCCAGTACTTC. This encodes CASSRRGAGQQETQYF.

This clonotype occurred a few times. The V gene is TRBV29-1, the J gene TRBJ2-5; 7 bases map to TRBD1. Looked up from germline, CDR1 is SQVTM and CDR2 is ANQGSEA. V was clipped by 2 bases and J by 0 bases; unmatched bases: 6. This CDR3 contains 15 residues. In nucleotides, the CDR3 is TGCAGCGTTGAAAAGACAGGGTCGTACCAAGAGACCCAGTACTTC. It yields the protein CSVEKTGSYQETQYF.

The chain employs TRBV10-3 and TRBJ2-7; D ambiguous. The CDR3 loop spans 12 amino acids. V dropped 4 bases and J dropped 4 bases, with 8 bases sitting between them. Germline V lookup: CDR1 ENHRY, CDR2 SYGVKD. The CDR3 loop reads CAISGSAYEQYF. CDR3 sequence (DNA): TGTGCCATCAGTGGGTCGGCATACGAGCAGTACTTC.

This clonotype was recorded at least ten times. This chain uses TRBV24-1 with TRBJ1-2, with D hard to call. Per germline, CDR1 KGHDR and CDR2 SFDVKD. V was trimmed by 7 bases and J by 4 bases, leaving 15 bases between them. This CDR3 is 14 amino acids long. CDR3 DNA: TGTGCCACCAGCGCGGAGCACCTAGGCTATGGCTACACCTTC. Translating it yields CATSAEHLGYGYTF.

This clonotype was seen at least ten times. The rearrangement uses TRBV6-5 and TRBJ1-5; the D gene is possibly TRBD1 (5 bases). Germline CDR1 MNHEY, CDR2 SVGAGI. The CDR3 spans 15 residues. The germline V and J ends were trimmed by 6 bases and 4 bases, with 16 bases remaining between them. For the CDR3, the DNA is TGTGCCAGCAGCGAAGGGCGGACAAGTAATCAGCCCCAGCATTTT. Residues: CASSEGRTSNQPQHF.

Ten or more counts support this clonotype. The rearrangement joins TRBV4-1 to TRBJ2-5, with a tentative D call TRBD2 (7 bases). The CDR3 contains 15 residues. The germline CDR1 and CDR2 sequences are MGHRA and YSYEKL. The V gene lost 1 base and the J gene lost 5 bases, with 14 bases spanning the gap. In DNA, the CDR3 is TGCGCCAGCAGCCAAGGGGGGGGGGCGAGTGAGACCCAGTACTTC. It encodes CASSQGGGASETQYF.